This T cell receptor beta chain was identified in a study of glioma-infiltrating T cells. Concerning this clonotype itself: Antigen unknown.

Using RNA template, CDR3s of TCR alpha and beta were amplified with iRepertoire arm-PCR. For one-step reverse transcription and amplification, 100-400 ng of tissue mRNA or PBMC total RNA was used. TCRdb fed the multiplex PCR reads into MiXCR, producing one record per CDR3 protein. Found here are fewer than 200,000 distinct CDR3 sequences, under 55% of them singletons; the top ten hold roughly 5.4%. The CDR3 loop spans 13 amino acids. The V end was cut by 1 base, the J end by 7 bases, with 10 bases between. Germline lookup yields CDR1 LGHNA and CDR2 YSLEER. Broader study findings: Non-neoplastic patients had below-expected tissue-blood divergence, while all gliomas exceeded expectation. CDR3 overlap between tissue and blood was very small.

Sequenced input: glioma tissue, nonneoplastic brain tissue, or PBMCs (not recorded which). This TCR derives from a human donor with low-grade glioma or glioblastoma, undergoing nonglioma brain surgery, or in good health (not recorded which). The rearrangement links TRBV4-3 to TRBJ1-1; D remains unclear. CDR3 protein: CASSQVGNDEAFF. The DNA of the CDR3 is TGCGCCAGCAGCCAAGTCGGCAACGATGAAGCTTTCTTT.